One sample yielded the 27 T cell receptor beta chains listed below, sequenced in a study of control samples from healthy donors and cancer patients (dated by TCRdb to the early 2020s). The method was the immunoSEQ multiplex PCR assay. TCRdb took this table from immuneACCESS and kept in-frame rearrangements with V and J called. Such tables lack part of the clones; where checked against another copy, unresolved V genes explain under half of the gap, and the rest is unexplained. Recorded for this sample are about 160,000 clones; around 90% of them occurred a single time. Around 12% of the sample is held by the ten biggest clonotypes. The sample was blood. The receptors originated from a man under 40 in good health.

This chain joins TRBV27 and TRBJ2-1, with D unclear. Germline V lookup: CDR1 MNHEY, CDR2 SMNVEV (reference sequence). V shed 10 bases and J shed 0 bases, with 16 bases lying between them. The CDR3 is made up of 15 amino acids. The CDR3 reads CATSPETRSYNEQFF. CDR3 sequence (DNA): TGTGCCACGAGCCCGGAGACTCGCTCCTACAATGAGCAGTTCTTC.

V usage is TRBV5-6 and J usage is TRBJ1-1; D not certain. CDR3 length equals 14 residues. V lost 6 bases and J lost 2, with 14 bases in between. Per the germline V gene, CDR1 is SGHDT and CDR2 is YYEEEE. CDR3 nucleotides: TGTGCCAGCATCCGAGAACGTACTAACACTGAAGCTTTCTTT. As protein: CASIRERTNTEAFF.

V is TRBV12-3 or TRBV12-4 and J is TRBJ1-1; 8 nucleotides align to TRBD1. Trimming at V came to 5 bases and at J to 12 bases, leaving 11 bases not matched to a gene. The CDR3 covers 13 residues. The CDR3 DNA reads TGTGCCAGCAGTCCTTGGACAGGGCTTTTGTCTTTCTTT. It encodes CASSPWTGLLSFF.

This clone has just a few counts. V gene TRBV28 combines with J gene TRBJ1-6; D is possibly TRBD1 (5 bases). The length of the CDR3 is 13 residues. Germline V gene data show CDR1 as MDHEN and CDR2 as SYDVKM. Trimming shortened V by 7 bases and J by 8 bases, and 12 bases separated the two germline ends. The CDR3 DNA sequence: TGTGCCAGCACCCTATGGGGGGATTCACCCCTCCACTTT. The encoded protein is CASTLWGDSPLHF.

The CDR3 DNA sequence: TGTGCCAGCAGACCCGACAGGGAAGCTTTCTTT. Translated: CASRPDREAFF. The chain couples TRBV6-4 to TRBJ1-1; a possible D gene is TRBD1 (6 bases). The CDR3 consists of 11 residues. Germline CDR1 is MRHNA and CDR2 is SNTAGT. The ends were cut back, 6 bases at V and 8 bases at J, with 10 bases in the middle.

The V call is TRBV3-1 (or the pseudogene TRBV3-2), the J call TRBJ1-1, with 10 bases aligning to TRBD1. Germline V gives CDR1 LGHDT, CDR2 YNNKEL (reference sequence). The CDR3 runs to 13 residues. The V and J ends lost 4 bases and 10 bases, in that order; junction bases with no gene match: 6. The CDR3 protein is CASSLGQGVRAFF. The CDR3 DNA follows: TGTGCCAGCAGCCTCGGACAGGGGGTGAGAGCTTTCTTT.

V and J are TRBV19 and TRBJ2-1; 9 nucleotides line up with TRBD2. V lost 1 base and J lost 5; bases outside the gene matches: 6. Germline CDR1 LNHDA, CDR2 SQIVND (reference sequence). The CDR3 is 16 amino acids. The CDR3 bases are TGTGCCAGTAGTATAGTAAGCGGGGGGACAAACAATGAGCAGTTCTTC. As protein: CASSIVSGGTNNEQFF.

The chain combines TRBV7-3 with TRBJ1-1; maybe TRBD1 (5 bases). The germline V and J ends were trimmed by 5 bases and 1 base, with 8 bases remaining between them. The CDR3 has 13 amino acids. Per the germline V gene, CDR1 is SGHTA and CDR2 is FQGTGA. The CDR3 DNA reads TGTGCCAGCAGCACCGGACAGAACACTGAAGCTTTCTTT. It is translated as CASSTGQNTEAFF. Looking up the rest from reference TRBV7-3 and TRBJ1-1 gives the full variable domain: GAGVSQTPSNKVTEKGKYVELRCDPISGHTALYWYRQSLGQGPEFLIYFQGTGAADDSGLPNDRFFAVRPEGSVSTLKIQRTERGDSAVYLCASSTGQNTEAFFGQGTRLTVV.

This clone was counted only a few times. CDR3: CASSPMNPVRGSEQYF. The CDR3 DNA sequence: TGTGCCAGCTCACCAATGAACCCAGTCCGGGGTAGCGAGCAGTACTTC. This chain connects TRBV18 to TRBJ2-7, with a tentative D call TRBD2 (5 bases). The CDR3 is 16 amino acids. CDR1 and CDR2 (germline): KGHSH, LQKENI. The V end was cut by 2 bases, the J end by 6 bases, with 20 bases between.

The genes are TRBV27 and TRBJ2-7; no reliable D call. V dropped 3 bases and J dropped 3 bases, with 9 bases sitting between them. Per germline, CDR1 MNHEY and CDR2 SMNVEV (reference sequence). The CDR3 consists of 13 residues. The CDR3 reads CASSFKGHYEQYF. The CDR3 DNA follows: TGTGCCAGCAGTTTCAAAGGGCACTACGAGCAGTACTTC.

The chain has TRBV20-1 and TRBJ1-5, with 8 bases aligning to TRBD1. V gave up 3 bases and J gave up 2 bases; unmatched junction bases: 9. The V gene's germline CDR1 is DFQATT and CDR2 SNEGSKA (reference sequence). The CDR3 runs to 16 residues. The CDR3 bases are TGCAGTGCTAGTAGCGCAGGGGGCTTAGGCAATCAGCCCCAGCATTTT. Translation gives CSASSAGGLGNQPQHF.

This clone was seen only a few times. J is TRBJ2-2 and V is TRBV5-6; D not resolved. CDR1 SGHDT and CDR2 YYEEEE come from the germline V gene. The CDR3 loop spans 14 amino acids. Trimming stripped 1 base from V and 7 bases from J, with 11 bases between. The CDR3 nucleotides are TGTGCCAGCAGCTTGCCCTTGGAAGGCGGGGAGCTGTTTTTT. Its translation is CASSLPLEGGELFF.

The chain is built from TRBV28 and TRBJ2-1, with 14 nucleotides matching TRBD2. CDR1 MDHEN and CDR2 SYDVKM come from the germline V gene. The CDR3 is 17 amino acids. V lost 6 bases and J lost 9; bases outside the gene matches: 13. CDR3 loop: CASSPFTGTSGRVEQFF. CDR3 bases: TGTGCCAGCAGCCCCTTTACCGGGACTAGCGGGAGAGTTGAGCAGTTCTTC. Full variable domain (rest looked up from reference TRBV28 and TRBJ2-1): DVKVTQSSRYLVKRTGEKVFLECVQDMDHENMFWYRQDPGLGLRLIYFSYDVKMKEKGDIPEGYSVSREKKERFSLILESASTNQTSMYLCASSPFTGTSGRVEQFFGPGTRLTVL.

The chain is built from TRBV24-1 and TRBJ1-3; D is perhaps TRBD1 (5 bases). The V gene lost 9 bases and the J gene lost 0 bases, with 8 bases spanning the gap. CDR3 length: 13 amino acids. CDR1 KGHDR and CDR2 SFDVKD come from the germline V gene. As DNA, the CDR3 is TGTGCCACCCAGGGACTCTCTGGAAACACCATATATTTT. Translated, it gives CATQGLSGNTIYF.

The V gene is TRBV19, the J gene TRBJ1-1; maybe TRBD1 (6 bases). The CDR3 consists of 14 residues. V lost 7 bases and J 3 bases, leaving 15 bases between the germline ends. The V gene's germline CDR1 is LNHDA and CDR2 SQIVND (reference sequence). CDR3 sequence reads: CASTFSDRYTEAFF. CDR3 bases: TGTGCCAGTACTTTCTCGGACAGATACACTGAAGCTTTCTTT.

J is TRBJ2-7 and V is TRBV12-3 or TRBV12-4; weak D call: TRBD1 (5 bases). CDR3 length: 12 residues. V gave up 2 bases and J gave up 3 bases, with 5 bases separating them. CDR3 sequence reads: CASSLQGYEQYF. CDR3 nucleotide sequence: TGTGCCAGCAGTTTACAGGGCTACGAGCAGTACTTC.

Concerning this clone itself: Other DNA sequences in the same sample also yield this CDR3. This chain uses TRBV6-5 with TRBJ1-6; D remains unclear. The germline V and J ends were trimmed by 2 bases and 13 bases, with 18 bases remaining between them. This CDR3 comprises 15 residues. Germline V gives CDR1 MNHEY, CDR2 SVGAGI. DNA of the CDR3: TGTGCCAGCAGTTACGTGACTGCCTTAAACTCGCCCCTCCACTTT. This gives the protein CASSYVTALNSPLHF.

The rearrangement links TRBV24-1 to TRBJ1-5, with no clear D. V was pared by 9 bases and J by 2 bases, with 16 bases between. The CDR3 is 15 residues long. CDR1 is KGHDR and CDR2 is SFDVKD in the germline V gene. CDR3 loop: CATSPDGGGNQPQHF. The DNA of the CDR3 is TGTGCCACCTCCCCGGACGGAGGTGGCAATCAGCCCCAGCATTTT.

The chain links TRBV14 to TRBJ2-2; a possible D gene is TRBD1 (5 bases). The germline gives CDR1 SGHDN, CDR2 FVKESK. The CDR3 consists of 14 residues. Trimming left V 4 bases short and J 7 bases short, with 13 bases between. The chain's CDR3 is CASSRSRAFGELFF. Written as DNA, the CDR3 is TGTGCCAGCAGCCGAAGCAGGGCTTTCGGGGAGCTGTTTTTT.

For the CDR3, the DNA is TGTGCCTGGAGTGTACAAGTGAGGGGCTATGGCTACACCTTC. It codes for CAWSVQVRGYGYTF. The rearrangement uses TRBV30 and TRBJ1-2; maybe TRBD1 (5 bases). Trimming shortened V by 0 bases and J by 4 bases, and 12 bases separated the two germline ends. CDR1 and CDR2 from the germline V gene are GTSNPN and SVGIG (reference sequence). There are 14 residues in the CDR3.

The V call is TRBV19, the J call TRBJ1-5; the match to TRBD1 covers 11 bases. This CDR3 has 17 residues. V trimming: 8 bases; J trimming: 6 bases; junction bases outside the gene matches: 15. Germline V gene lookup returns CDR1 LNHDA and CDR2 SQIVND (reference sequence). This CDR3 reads CASRMTQGGTGGQPQHF. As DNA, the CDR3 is TGTGCCAGTCGAATGACGCAGGGCGGGACAGGGGGTCAGCCCCAGCATTTT.

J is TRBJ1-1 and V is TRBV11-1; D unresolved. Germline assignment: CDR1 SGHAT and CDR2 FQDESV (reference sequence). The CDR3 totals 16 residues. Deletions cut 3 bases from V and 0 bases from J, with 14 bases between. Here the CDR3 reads CASSFGVMEMNTEAFF. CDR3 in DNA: TGTGCCAGCAGCTTCGGAGTTATGGAGATGAACACTGAAGCTTTCTTT. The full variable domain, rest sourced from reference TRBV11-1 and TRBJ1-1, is EAEVAQSPRYKITEKSQAVAFWCDPISGHATLYWYRQILGQGPELLVQFQDESVVDDSQLPKDRFSAERLKGVDSTLKIQPAELGDSAMYLCASSFGVMEMNTEAFFGQGTRLTVV.

The CDR3 region is CASSAGLMIGNTIYF. The DNA of the CDR3 is TGCGCCAGCAGCGCCGGACTAATGATCGGAAACACCATATATTTT. The V and J genes are TRBV5-1 and TRBJ1-3, with D unclear. V was pared by 4 bases and J by 4 bases, with 15 bases between. This CDR3 has 15 residues. Germline V lookup: CDR1 SGHRS, CDR2 YFSETQ.

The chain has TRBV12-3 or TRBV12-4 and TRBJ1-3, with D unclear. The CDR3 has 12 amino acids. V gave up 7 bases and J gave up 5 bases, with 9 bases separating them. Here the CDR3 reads CASTISRNTIYF. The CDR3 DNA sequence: TGTGCCAGCACCATCTCCAGAAACACCATATATTTT.

This CDR3 reads CASSLANPFTDTQYF. The CDR3, as DNA: TGTGCCAGCAGCTTAGCCAACCCCTTCACAGATACGCAGTATTTT. The chain links TRBV7-2 to TRBJ2-3; D is uncertain. Germline CDR1 is SGHTA and CDR2 is FQGNSA. CDR3 size: 15 residues. The ends were cut back, 0 bases at V and 2 bases at J, with 9 bases in the middle.

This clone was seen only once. The DNA for the CDR3 is TGTGCCAGCAGCCCAACTCTAGCCCTAGCCCCCAATCAGCCCCAGCATTTT. Translated, it gives CASSPTLALAPNQPQHF. The chain carries TRBV6-2 or TRBV6-3 and TRBJ1-5, with unresolved D. There are 17 residues in the CDR3. Trimming left V 6 bases short and J 3 bases short, with 21 bases between. The germline CDR1 and CDR2 sequences are MNHEY and SVGEGT.

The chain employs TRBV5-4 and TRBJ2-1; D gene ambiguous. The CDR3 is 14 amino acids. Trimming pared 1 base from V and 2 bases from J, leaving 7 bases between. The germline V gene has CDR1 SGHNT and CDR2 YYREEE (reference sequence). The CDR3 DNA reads TGTGCCAGCAGCTTGAGACGGGCCTACAATGAGCAGTTCTTC. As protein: CASSLRRAYNEQFF. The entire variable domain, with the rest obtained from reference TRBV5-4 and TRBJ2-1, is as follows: ETGVTQSPTHLIKTRGQQVTLRCSSQSGHNTVSWYQQALGQGPQFIFQYYREEENGRGNFPPRFSGLQFPNYSSELNVNALELDDSALYLCASSLRRAYNEQFFGPGTRLTVL.